The sequence of this T cell receptor beta chain was determined in a study of T cell responses to AZD1222 COVID-19 vaccine. Study outcomes and limitations: There were mostly white British donors and more females than males, and clonal diversity was possibly underestimated. Breadth and depth of Spike-specific TCRs rose after two AZD1222 doses.

Repertoires were generated with immunoSEQ multiplex PCR, while TCRdb's copy carries only in-frame clones and drops some. The sample holds 100,000 or so clones, roughly 87% seen once. Note on this clone: Antigen specificity is unknown.

The CDR3 spans 17 residues. J gave up 8 bases and V 4 bases, and 13 bases lay outside the gene matches. Per the germline V gene, CDR1 is SGHVS and CDR2 is FNYEAQ. J is TRBJ2-1 and V is TRBV7-6; 11 bases align to TRBD2. The specimen was peripheral blood, collected on day 0 of AZD1222 vaccination. The TCR was taken from an adult in good health. For the CDR3, the DNA is TGTGCCAGCAGCTCCAGACTAGCGGGGTCTGCGAGGGATGAGCAGTTCTTC. The encoded protein is CASSSRLAGSARDEQFF.